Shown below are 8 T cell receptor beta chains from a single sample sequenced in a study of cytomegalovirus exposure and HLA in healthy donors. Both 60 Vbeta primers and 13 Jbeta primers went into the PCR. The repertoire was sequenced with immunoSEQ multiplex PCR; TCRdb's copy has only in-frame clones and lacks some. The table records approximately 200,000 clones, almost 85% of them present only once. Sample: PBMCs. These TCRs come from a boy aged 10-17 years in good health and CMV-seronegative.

CDR3 sequence (DNA): TGTGCCAGCAGTTCCGGGGACGAGCAGTACTTC. Protein: CASSSGDEQYF. The J gene is TRBJ2-7, the V gene TRBV27; a possible D gene is TRBD2 (5 bases). This CDR3 comprises 11 residues. V lost 4 bases to trimming and J lost 5 bases, with 6 bases between them. The germline V gene has CDR1 MNHEY and CDR2 SMNVEV (reference sequence).

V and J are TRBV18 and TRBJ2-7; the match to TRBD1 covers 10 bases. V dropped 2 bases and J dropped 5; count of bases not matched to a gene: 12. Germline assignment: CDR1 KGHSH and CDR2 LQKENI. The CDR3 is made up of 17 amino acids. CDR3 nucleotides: TGTGCCAGCTCACCATCCCGGTCCGACAGGGGGCTAAACGAGCAGTACTTC. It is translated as CASSPSRSDRGLNEQYF.

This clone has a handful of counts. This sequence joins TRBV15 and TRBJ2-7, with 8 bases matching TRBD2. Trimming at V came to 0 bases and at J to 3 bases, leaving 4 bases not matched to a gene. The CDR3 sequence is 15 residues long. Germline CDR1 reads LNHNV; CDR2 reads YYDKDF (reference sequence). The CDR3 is CATSRDRGGNYEQYF. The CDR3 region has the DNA TGTGCCACCAGCAGAGATCGGGGGGGGAACTACGAGCAGTACTTC.

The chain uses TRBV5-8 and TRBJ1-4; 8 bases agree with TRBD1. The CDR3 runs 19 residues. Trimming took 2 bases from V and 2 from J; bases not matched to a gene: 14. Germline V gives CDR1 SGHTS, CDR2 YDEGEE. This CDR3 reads CASSFGGRGRRFTNEKLFF. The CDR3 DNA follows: TGTGCCAGCAGCTTCGGTGGCAGGGGGCGAAGATTCACTAATGAAAAACTGTTTTTT.

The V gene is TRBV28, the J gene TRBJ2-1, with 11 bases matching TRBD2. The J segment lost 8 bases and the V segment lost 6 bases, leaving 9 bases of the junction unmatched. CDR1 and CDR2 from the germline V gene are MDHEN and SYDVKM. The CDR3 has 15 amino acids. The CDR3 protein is CASRLAGEGSHEQFF. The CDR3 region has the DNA TGTGCCAGCAGACTAGCGGGAGAAGGTAGTCATGAGCAGTTCTTC. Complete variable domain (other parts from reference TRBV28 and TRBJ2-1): DVKVTQSSRYLVKRTGEKVFLECVQDMDHENMFWYRQDPGLGLRLIYFSYDVKMKEKGDIPEGYSVSREKKERFSLILESASTNQTSMYLCASRLAGEGSHEQFFGPGTRLTVL.

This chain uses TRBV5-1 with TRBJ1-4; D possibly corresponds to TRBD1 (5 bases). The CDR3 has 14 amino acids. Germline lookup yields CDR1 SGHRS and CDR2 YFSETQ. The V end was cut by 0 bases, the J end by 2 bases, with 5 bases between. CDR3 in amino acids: CASSLGGTNEKLFF. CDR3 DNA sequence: TGCGCCAGCAGCTTGGGGGGCACTAATGAAAAACTGTTTTTT. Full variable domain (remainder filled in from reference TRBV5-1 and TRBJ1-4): KAGVTQTPRYLIKTRGQQVTLSCSPISGHRSVSWYQQTPGQGLQFLFEYFSETQRNKGNFPGRFSGRQFSNSRSEMNVSTLELGDSALYLCASSLGGTNEKLFFGSGTQLSVL.

The CDR3 loop reads CAYKSLGGVTNEKLFF. CDR3 bases: TGTGCCTATAAGAGCCTTGGGGGGGTGACTAATGAAAAACTGTTTTTT. The V gene is TRBV30, the J gene TRBJ1-4; possibly TRBD1 for D (5 bases). The germline V gene encodes CDR1 GTSNPN and CDR2 SVGIG (reference sequence). The CDR3 is made up of 16 amino acids. Trimming took off 7 bases at V and 2 bases at J, with 20 bases between the two ends.

The CDR3 here is CASSTPQGEGYEQYF. DNA of the CDR3: TGTGCCAGTAGTACGCCCCAAGGGGAGGGCTACGAGCAGTACTTC. The chain recombines TRBV19 with TRBJ2-7, with TRBD2 matching 7 bases. V trimming: 4 bases; J trimming: 3 bases; junction bases outside the gene matches: 9. The germline gives CDR1 LNHDA, CDR2 SQIVND (reference sequence). The CDR3 has 15 amino acids.